This entry is about one T cell receptor (beta chain). The target antigen is unknown. The sample belongs to a study of shared clonotypes between healthy human individuals. Study findings and constraints: Naive subsets, compared against memory subsets, generally had larger estimated richness values. It was anticipated that sequencing depth would influence how many clonotypes donors shared.

In germline, CDR1 is KGHSH, CDR2 LQKENI. With 5 bases clipped from V and 15 bases from J, the junction kept 10 bases outside the gene matches. This CDR3 has 13 amino acids. Adult Caucasians living in Nashville, Tennessee made up all of the donors. Measured with immunoSEQ multiplex PCR; TCRdb has only the in-frame clones, and not every one. This table has a few million clones, more than 85% appearing once. The clonotype originates from a young man in good health. Some clones in this sample may be carry-over from other donors' samples. The chain has TRBV18 and TRBJ2-1; TRBD2 agrees at 10 bases. The sequenced material came from naive CD4+ T cells from PBMCs. Subset indicated: CD45RA+ positively selected. The CDR3 protein is CASSAGLAENLFF. The CDR3 nucleotides read TGTGCCAGCTCAGCAGGACTAGCGGAGAACCTGTTCTTC.